The subject of this entry is one T cell receptor (beta chain). Antigen unknown. The authors ran a second PCR of 7 to 11 cycles using a sample-barcoded 5' primer and a J-beta primer mix. All cDNA molecules were each tagged by a template-switch adaptor with 12 random nucleotides. MiXCR, run by TCRdb on the 5' RACE reads, gives a single entry per CDR3 protein. The sample shows about 1.8 million distinct CDR3 sequences, around 50% of them seen only once. Germline V CDR1 and CDR2: MNHEY, SVGAGI. The junction had 14 bases not matched to a gene; V was cut back by 0 bases and J by 0 bases. The CDR3 has 19 residues. This entry comes from a study of blood T cells in healthy people across ages. Study details: Template switching picked up about one barcoded beta molecule for each two T cells. Study-level findings and limits: Strong correlation linked observed beta diversity and percent naive T cells.

Each of the donors had about 9.9 milliliters of peripheral blood drawn into EDTA-treated Vacutainer tubes. This sequence originates from a woman in her 40s in good health. J is TRBJ2-7 and V is TRBV6-5, with 7 bases matching TRBD1. Specimen: blood. CDR3 coding DNA: TGTGCCAGCAGTTACTCGACTTTGCCGGGGACAGCCAACTCCTACGAGCAGTACTTC. It specifies CASSYSTLPGTANSYEQYF.